Listed below are T cell receptor beta chains from one sample, sequenced in a study of blood T cell repertoires in COVID-19. The protocol was immunoSEQ multiplex PCR, while the TCRdb copy is restricted to in-frame clones and leaves out a portion. Of just over 300,000 clones listed, 90% are singletons. The specimen sequenced was PBMCs or T cells enriched from blood (not recorded which). These TCRs come from a woman aged 18-35 years with acute COVID-19. Each CDR3 is given with its conserved first and last residue. D genes are given only for firm matches. A clone size is listed for some rows: how often the clone was seen (once, few, many), or a class if it is expanded.

size,V,D,CDR3
.,TRBV3-1/TRBV3-2,.,CASSQAEAYGYTF
.,TRBV27,.,CASSLEGGRWNEKLFF
.,TRBV5-1,TRBD1,CASSYRGMENTEAFF
.,TRBV28,TRBD1,CASSNQGAGGYTF
.,TRBV6-5,.,CASNLRGEQFF
.,TRBV7-6,TRBD1,CASSSRDRGQETQYF
.,TRBV6-5,TRBD1,CASSYSMDRASSGYTF
.,TRBV7-6,TRBD2,CASTTSGTHTGELFF
.,TRBV4-1,TRBD1,CASSQGFRGLYEQYF
.,TRBV18,TRBD2,CASSLGLAGNNEQYF
.,TRBV11-2,TRBD1,CASSRRDRAVRSNQPQHF
.,TRBV10-3,TRBD1,CAISETLRGRTGGGTEAFF
.,TRBV10-1,.,CASSDQLSTDTQYF
.,TRBV2,TRBD1,CASSPTGDYGYTF
.,TRBV11-3,TRBD2,CASSFGTSASPQFF
.,TRBV28,TRBD2,CASSTSGSYEQYF
.,TRBV2,.,CASSAGPTINEKLFF
.,TRBV18,TRBD1,CASSPYAGGLYYGYTF
.,TRBV13,TRBD2,CASSLAQREGHEQYF
.,TRBV19,.,CASSPTRKTGNTIYF
many,TRBV6-5,.,CASSPEGSANEKLFF
.,TRBV19,.,CASSFIQGTQGNQPQHF
few,TRBV28,.,CASAIPGLGGYGYTF
.,TRBV18,TRBD1,CASSPTSGTGQEKLFF